This T cell receptor (beta chain) was sequenced during a study of blood T cell repertoires in COVID-19. As for the study in general: The United States, Italy and Spain provided the acute and convalescent COVID-19 samples. PBMCs, B-cell-depleted T cells, or T cells were the source of the cDNA or gDNA that made up the material.

Study processing details: Estimates of nucleated cell counts were drawn from the amplification of reference gene primers. The method was immunoSEQ multiplex PCR; TCRdb's version includes in-frame clones alone and lacks a portion of them. V and J calls and clone size are given by that table; D and trimming were obtained from the DNA. The sample holds hundreds of thousands of clones, around 80% seen once. This TCR derives from a woman in her thirties or forties with active or convalescent COVID-19. The specimen was peripheral blood.

The CDR3: CASSLASYGYTF. For the CDR3, the DNA is TGTGCCAGCAGTTTGGCCAGCTATGGCTACACCTTC. The J gene is TRBJ1-2, the V gene TRBV28, with D uncertain. The CDR3 loop spans 12 amino acids. CDR1 and CDR2 from the germline V gene are MDHEN and SYDVKM. The V and J ends lost 3 bases and 4 bases respectively, with 6 bases between them.